Below, 15 T cell receptor beta chains from the same sample are listed, as sequenced in a study of blood T cell repertoires in COVID-19 (dated by TCRdb to 2019 to 2021). Library preparation used the immunoSEQ multiplex PCR assay. TCRdb mirrors the immuneACCESS table, restricted to in-frame sequences. Some clones are absent from its copies; in checked studies, under half trace to an unresolved V gene, and the reason for the others is unknown. The sample table holds fewer than 300,000 clones, of which less than 85% were seen once. Of the sample, 3.1% is held by the ten largest clones. The material sequenced was peripheral blood. Every receptor here comes from a woman aged 18-35 years with acute or convalescent COVID-19.

V usage is TRBV7-3 and J usage is TRBJ2-1; 7 bases match TRBD2. The CDR3 consists of 16 residues. V gave up 5 bases and J gave up 0 bases; unmatched junction bases: 7. The V gene's germline CDR1 is SGHTA and CDR2 FQGTGA. Here the CDR3 DNA reads TGTGCCAGCAGCCCCCAAACTAGCGCCTCCTACAATGAGCAGTTCTTC. Protein: CASSPQTSASYNEQFF.

The V and J genes are TRBV7-2 and TRBJ2-3; D may be TRBD1 (6 bases). Per germline, CDR1 SGHTA and CDR2 FQGNSA. This CDR3 region has 15 residues. Trimming removed 3 bases at V and 2 bases at J, with 12 bases between. The CDR3 DNA follows: TGTGCCAGCAGCTTTACAGGGACACTCACAGATACGCAGTATTTT. This gives the protein CASSFTGTLTDTQYF.

The chain is built from TRBV19 and TRBJ2-1, with D maybe TRBD2 (6 bases). The CDR3 runs 15 residues. Germline assignment: CDR1 LNHDA and CDR2 SQIVND (reference sequence). V was clipped by 3 bases and J by 16 bases, with 25 bases between them. The CDR3 DNA reads as TGTGCCAGTAGTATGCTCTCTGTTTTGACTAGTCCCGAATTCTTC. Protein: CASSMLSVLTSPEFF.

This rearrangement joins TRBV28 to TRBJ2-7; 8 positions agree with TRBD1. The V gene end was trimmed by 5 bases and the J gene end by 0 bases; junction bases not matched to a gene: 3. Germline assignment: CDR1 MDHEN and CDR2 SYDVKM. The CDR3 is made up of 14 amino acids. CDR3 amino acids: CASSRTGISYEQYF. CDR3 in DNA: TGTGCCAGCAGTCGGACAGGGATCTCCTACGAGCAGTACTTC.

V and J are TRBV30 and TRBJ1-2; 9 bases map to TRBD1. The CDR3 is 15 residues long. With V trimmed by 4 bases and J by 6 bases, 12 bases remained unmatched. The germline V gene has CDR1 GTSNPN and CDR2 SVGIG (reference sequence). In DNA, the CDR3 is TGTGCCTGGACTCGTCGGGGGACAGGGAGTCATGGCTACACCTTC. Its translation is CAWTRRGTGSHGYTF.

The chain uses TRBV5-8 and TRBJ2-1; TRBD2 agrees at 12 bases. CDR1 is SGHTS and CDR2 is YDEGEE in the germline V gene. J gave up 2 bases and V 7 bases, and 7 bases lay outside the gene matches. The CDR3 is 16 residues long. CDR3 region: CASEPRTSGTYNEQFF. CDR3 bases: TGTGCCAGCGAACCCCGGACTAGCGGGACCTACAATGAGCAGTTCTTC.

This clone was detected once. This rearrangement joins TRBV7-2 to TRBJ2-4; D might be TRBD2 (6 bases). The CDR3 is made up of 17 amino acids. V lost 5 bases and J lost 1, with 18 bases in between. Germline CDR1 and CDR2: SGHTA and FQGNSA. The CDR3: CASSPTVGSWAKNIQYF. The DNA for the CDR3 is TGTGCCAGCAGCCCAACCGTCGGGAGTTGGGCCAAAAACATTCAGTACTTC.

The chain is built from TRBV7-2 and TRBJ1-2; TRBD1 is a possible D gene (6 bases). Germline assignment: CDR1 SGHTA and CDR2 FQGNSA. The CDR3 totals 15 residues. The ends were cut back, 1 base at V and 7 bases at J, with 16 bases in the middle. The chain's CDR3 is CASSLDSGGTRGYTF. The CDR3 DNA sequence: TGTGCCAGCAGCTTAGATTCTGGGGGCACGCGTGGCTACACCTTC.

The chain couples TRBV10-2 to TRBJ2-5, with 7 bases identical to TRBD2. This CDR3 spans 14 amino acids. Trimming removed 7 bases from V and 2 bases from J; junction bases left unmatched: 7. Germline CDR1 reads WSHSY; CDR2 reads SAAADI. The DNA for the CDR3 is TGCGCCAGCATCGGTGCGGGAGTTCAAGAGACCCAGTACTTC. Encoded protein: CASIGAGVQETQYF.

This chain uses TRBV27 with TRBJ2-1; 7 positions match TRBD2. With 0 bases clipped from V and 1 base from J, the junction kept 3 bases outside the gene matches. This CDR3 contains 16 residues. CDR1 MNHEY and CDR2 SMNVEV come from the germline V gene (reference sequence). The CDR3 protein is CASSLSGGGSYNEQFF. The CDR3 DNA reads as TGTGCCAGCAGTTTATCCGGCGGGGGATCCTACAATGAGCAGTTCTTC.

As for this clone: The sample holds other DNA sequences that translate to the same CDR3. The V call is TRBV11-3, the J call TRBJ2-5, with D maybe TRBD2 (5 bases). Germline-derived CDR1 and CDR2 are SGHNT and YENEEA. The CDR3 runs 15 residues. Trimming shortened V by 1 base and J by 5 bases, and 14 bases separated the two germline ends. CDR3 DNA sequence: TGTGCCAGCAGCTTAGGTACGGGGATCGGGGAGACCCAGTACTTC. Translation: CASSLGTGIGETQYF.

The chain carries TRBV2 and TRBJ2-2; possibly TRBD2 for D (5 bases). CDR1 and CDR2 from the germline V gene are SNHLY and FYNNEI. Between the trimmed V and J ends, which lost 7 bases and 0 bases, there was a span of 9 bases. This CDR3 comprises 14 residues. As DNA, the CDR3 is TGTGCCAGCAACGAGGGATCGAACACCGGGGAGCTGTTTTTT. Protein: CASNEGSNTGELFF.

CDR3 sequence reads: CASSPTGGEVKTQYF. CDR3 coding DNA: TGTGCCAGCAGCCCGACAGGGGGAGAGGTAAAGACCCAGTACTTC. The gene calls are TRBV7-2 and TRBJ2-5; TRBD1 matches at 9 bases. CDR3 length: 15 residues. Germline assignment: CDR1 SGHTA and CDR2 FQGNSA. Germline trimming cut 5 bases from V and 6 bases from J; bases unmatched to any gene: 10. Looking up the rest from reference TRBV7-2 and TRBJ2-5 gives the full variable domain: GAGVSQSPSNKVTEKGKDVELRCDPISGHTALYWYRQSLGQGLEFLIYFQGNSAPDKSGLPSDRFSAERTGGSVSTLTIQRTQQEDSAVYLCASSPTGGEVKTQYFGPGTRLLVL.

The chain has TRBV18 and TRBJ1-2; D perhaps matches TRBD1 (6 bases). Germline CDR1 is KGHSH and CDR2 is LQKENI. The V end lost 3 bases, the J end lost 4 bases, and 12 bases lay between the germline ends. The CDR3 sequence is 14 residues long. CDR3 amino acids: CASSPDRTLYGYTF. In DNA form, the CDR3 reads TGTGCCAGCTCACCCGACAGGACCCTCTATGGCTACACCTTC.

V is TRBV4-3 and J is TRBJ1-4, with D possibly being TRBD1 (5 bases). CDR1 LGHNA and CDR2 YSLEER come from the germline V gene. This CDR3 is built from 16 residues. V shed 3 bases and J shed 5 bases, with 16 bases lying between them. CDR3 protein: CASSQNFGGANEKLFF. In DNA, the CDR3 is TGCGCCAGCAGCCAGAATTTTGGAGGGGCCAATGAAAAACTGTTTTTT.